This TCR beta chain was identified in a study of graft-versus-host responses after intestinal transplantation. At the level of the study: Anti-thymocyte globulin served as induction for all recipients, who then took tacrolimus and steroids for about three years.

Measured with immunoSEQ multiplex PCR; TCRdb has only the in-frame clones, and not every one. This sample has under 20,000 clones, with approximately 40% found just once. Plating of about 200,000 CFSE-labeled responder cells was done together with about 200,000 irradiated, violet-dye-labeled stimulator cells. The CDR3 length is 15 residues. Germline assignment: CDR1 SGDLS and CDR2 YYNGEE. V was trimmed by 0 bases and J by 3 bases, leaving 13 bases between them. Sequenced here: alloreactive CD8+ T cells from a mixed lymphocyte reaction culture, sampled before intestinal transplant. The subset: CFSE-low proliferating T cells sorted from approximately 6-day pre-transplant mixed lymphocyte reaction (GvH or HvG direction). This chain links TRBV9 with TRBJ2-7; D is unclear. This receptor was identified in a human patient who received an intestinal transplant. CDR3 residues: CASSVGTALGYEQYF. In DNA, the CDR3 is TGTGCCAGCAGCGTAGGCACCGCGCTGGGCTACGAGCAGTACTTC.